This note documents a single T cell receptor (beta chain) sequence. This entry is derived from a study of blood T cells in healthy people across ages. Between the trimmed V and J ends, which lost 7 bases and 6 bases, there was a span of 17 bases. CDR1 and CDR2 from the germline V gene are MNHEY and SMNVEV (reference sequence). The CDR3 runs 14 residues. The second PCR ran roughly 7 to 12 cycles with a sample-barcoded 5' primer and J-beta primers. TCRdb called the 5' RACE reads again in MiXCR, with one record for every CDR3 protein. The data hold about 1.5 million distinct CDR3 sequences, with approximately 43% observed a single time.

This chain links TRBV27 with TRBJ2-3; weak D call: TRBD2 (5 bases). Specimen: blood. The sequence came from a woman aged 18-30 years in good health. DNA for the CDR3: TGTGCCAGCATTGGGAGCACGTCTCGGGATACGCAGTATTTT. The encoded protein is CASIGSTSRDTQYF.